These 11 T cell receptor beta chains came from one sample sequenced in a study of cytomegalovirus exposure and HLA in healthy donors. Primers: 60 Vbeta forward and 13 Jbeta reverse. Sequencing was performed with immunoSEQ multiplex PCR; in TCRdb, only in-frame clones are kept and a portion is missing. The sample has more than 100,000 clones; 65% to 85% are singletons. Sequencing was performed on PBMCs. The receptors derive from a woman under 30 in good health and CMV-seronegative.

The chain has TRBV27 and TRBJ1-2, with 7 bases aligning to TRBD1. V shed 2 bases and J 5 bases; nucleotides not matched to a gene: 5. The CDR3 has 14 residues. Germline V gene data show CDR1 as MNHEY and CDR2 as SMNVEV (reference sequence). In nucleotides, the CDR3 is TGTGCCAGCAGTTTAGGTCCAGGGGGATATGGCTACACCTTC. Amino acids: CASSLGPGGYGYTF.

The chain recombines TRBV18 with TRBJ2-1; 10 bases agree with TRBD2. The germline CDR1 and CDR2 sequences are KGHSH and LQKENI. With V trimmed by 1 base and J by 7 bases, 4 bases remained unmatched. The CDR3 contains 15 residues. CDR3 sequence (DNA): TGTGCCAGCTCACCACAAGGGACTAGCGTAAATGAGCAGTTCTTC. This codes for CASSPQGTSVNEQFF.

This clone was found once. The V call is TRBV19, the J call TRBJ2-1; no firm D call. Trimming took 6 bases from V and 3 from J, leaving 15 bases between them. Germline CDR1 and CDR2: LNHDA and SQIVND (reference sequence). This CDR3 is built from 15 residues. The CDR3 coding sequence is TGTGCCAGTAGAGTGAGCGTCCTCCTCTACAATGAGCAGTTCTTC. It codes for CASRVSVLLYNEQFF.

The gene calls are TRBV5-6 and TRBJ1-1; TRBD1 aligns across 9 bases. V was pared by 6 bases and J by 11 bases, with 11 bases of the junction left unmatched. The CDR3 consists of 13 residues. In germline, CDR1 is SGHDT, CDR2 YYEEEE. CDR3 in DNA: TGTGCCAGCACCCGACAGGGGGGTCTGGATGCTTTCTTT. Translating gives CASTRQGGLDAFF. Together with reference TRBV5-6 and TRBJ1-1, the CDR3 gives the full variable domain: DAGVTQSPTHLIKTRGQQVTLRCSPKSGHDTVSWYQQALGQGPQFIFQYYEEEERQRGNFPDRFSGHQFPNYSSELNVNALLLGDSALYLCASTRQGGLDAFFGQGTRLTVV.

This sequence joins TRBV19 and TRBJ2-3; 9 positions agree with TRBD1. Germline V gene data show CDR1 as LNHDA and CDR2 as SQIVND (reference sequence). This CDR3 is built from 15 residues. The V and J ends lost 8 bases and 5 bases, in that order; junction bases with no gene match: 11. The CDR3 reads CASLRTGASGDTQYF. The CDR3 region has the DNA TGTGCCAGTTTACGGACAGGGGCGAGTGGAGATACGCAGTATTTT.

On this clone itself: At one boundary the junction diverges from the germline segment, which might be a read error. This sequence joins TRBV25-1 and TRBJ2-5, with D unresolved. CDR3 size: 11 residues. In germline, CDR1 is MGHDK, CDR2 SYGVNS. CDR3 region: CASRSREAQYF. The CDR3 coding sequence is TGTGCCAGCAGATCCCGAGAGGCCCAGTACTTC.

The gene calls are TRBV19 and TRBJ2-1, with 8 bases lining up with TRBD2. Germline V gene sequence: CDR1 LNHDA, CDR2 SQIVND (reference sequence). The CDR3 consists of 15 residues. After removal of 1 base from V and 6 bases from J, the junction contained 5 bases not matched to a gene. The CDR3 nucleotides read TGTGCCAGTAGTATAGCAGCGGGAGAAGCCAATGAGCAGTTCTTC. Translating gives CASSIAAGEANEQFF.

This clone was seen only once. This chain connects TRBV6-4 to TRBJ2-1, with D perhaps matching TRBD1 (6 bases). The CDR3 consists of 15 residues. Per the germline V gene, CDR1 is MRHNA and CDR2 is SNTAGT. Trimming shortened V by 7 bases and J by 4 bases, and 17 bases separated the two germline ends. The CDR3 nucleotides read TGTGCCAGCATGACCCGGGCTCAGGGGTACAATGAGCAGTTCTTC. Residues: CASMTRAQGYNEQFF.

V and J are TRBV6-5 and TRBJ1-3; TRBD1 might be the D (5 bases). The CDR3 totals 13 residues. With 7 bases removed from V and 3 bases from J, the gap between germline ends came to 10 bases. Germline CDR1 reads MNHEY; CDR2 reads SVGAGI. The CDR3 loop reads CASTRGVGNTIYF. CDR3 nucleotides: TGTGCCAGCACCCGGGGGGTTGGAAACACCATATATTTT.

V gene TRBV30 combines with J gene TRBJ1-4, with D tentatively TRBD1 (6 bases). The CDR3 runs 15 residues. V was cut by 2 bases and J by 4 bases, with 14 bases left in between. CDR1 GTSNPN and CDR2 SVGIG come from the germline V gene (reference sequence). The CDR3 DNA is TGTGCCTGGAGTCTGGGGGGGCCCCGTAATGAAAAACTGTTTTTT. This codes for CAWSLGGPRNEKLFF.

This chain connects TRBV30 to TRBJ2-2, with no clear D. CDR1 and CDR2 (germline): GTSNPN, SVGIG (reference sequence). The CDR3 contains 14 residues. V was cut by 6 bases and J by 6 bases, with 17 bases left in between. In DNA, the CDR3 is TGTGCCTGCTCTTTTGAGCGATACCCCGGGGAGCTGTTTTTT. Translating gives CACSFERYPGELFF.